These 26 T cell receptor beta chains originate from one sample sequenced in a study of neurological immune-mediated disorders. TCRdb re-called the 5' RACE reads with MiXCR, one entry per CDR3 protein. The table shows about 19,000 distinct CDR3 sequences, with over 2.5% occurring only once. Material: PBMCs. Every receptor here comes from a woman aged 18-29 years with multiple sclerosis.

In this sample, this clonotype turned up many times. This chain joins TRBV12-3 or TRBV12-4 and TRBJ2-6; the D is unclear. The CDR3 covers 17 residues. Trimming took off 4 bases at V and 2 bases at J, with 15 bases between the two ends. The CDR3 region has the DNA TGTGCCAGCAGTTCCCCTTTCTTGGCTGCTGGGGCCAACGTCCTGACTTTC. This translates into CASSSPFLAAGANVLTF.

This clonotype was seen repeatedly, ten times or more. This chain joins TRBV18 and TRBJ2-1; D not certain. Germline CDR1 and CDR2: KGHSH and LQKENI. With 0 bases removed from V and 3 bases from J, the gap between germline ends came to 3 bases. There are 13 residues in the CDR3. Here the CDR3 DNA reads TGTGCCAGCTCACCACCGGGCTACAATGAGCAGTTCTTC. Protein: CASSPPGYNEQFF.

A remark on this clonotype: The CDR3 carries no conserved terminal phenylalanine or tryptophan, so it likely arises from a read error. The chain links TRBV6-5 to TRBJ2-3; D might be TRBD2 (6 bases). Germline V lookup: CDR1 MNHEY, CDR2 SVGAGI. The CDR3 totals 15 residues. Trimming took off 4 bases at V and 2 bases at J, with 13 bases between the two ends. The CDR3 DNA reads TGTGCCAGCAGTTCCTCCGGGGGACTCACAGATACGCAGTATTGT. Translating it yields CASSSSGGLTDTQYC.

This clonotype was seen only a few times. The chain is built from TRBV20-1 and TRBJ2-7, with no clear D. Germline V gene lookup returns CDR1 DFQATT and CDR2 SNEGSKA (reference sequence). This CDR3 spans 13 amino acids. The chain's CDR3 is CSALETPTYEQYF. CDR3 in DNA: TGCTCCGCTCTCGAGACTCCTACCTACGAGCAGTACTTC.

This clonotype was observed many times. The chain uses TRBV20-1 and TRBJ1-2; D is uncertain. The CDR3 is made up of 14 amino acids. Germline CDR1 and CDR2: DFQATT and SNEGSKA (reference sequence). V dropped 5 bases and J dropped 4 bases, with 17 bases sitting between them. CDR3 coding DNA: TGCAGTGCTGATTTCGGACTGAGTCGCTATGGCTACACCTTC. The encoded protein is CSADFGLSRYGYTF.

Within the sample, this clonotype is medium-sized. For the CDR3, the DNA is TGCAGTGCTAGAGATGAAAGACTAGCCTCCTACAATGAGCAGTTCTTC. Amino acid sequence: CSARDERLASYNEQFF. J is TRBJ2-1 and V is TRBV20-1, with 7 positions matching TRBD2. This CDR3 contains 16 residues. Germline CDR1 reads DFQATT; CDR2 reads SNEGSKA (reference sequence). Trimming at V came to 0 bases and at J to 0 bases, leaving 5 bases not matched to a gene.

In its sample, this clonotype was seen many times. The V gene is TRBV20-1, the J gene TRBJ2-1, with 11 nucleotides matching TRBD2. This CDR3 is built from 15 residues. CDR1 and CDR2 from the germline V gene are DFQATT and SNEGSKA (reference sequence). Trimming at V came to 0 bases and at J to 5 bases, leaving 3 bases not matched to a gene. CDR3 nucleotide sequence: TGCAGTGCTAGAGATGTACTAGCGGGGGACAATGAGCAGTTCTTC. As protein: CSARDVLAGDNEQFF.

This clonotype was seen at least ten times. The gene calls are TRBV12-3 or TRBV12-4 and TRBJ1-2; D is unclear. V gave up 3 bases and J gave up 6 bases, with 8 bases separating them. The CDR3 is 12 residues long. CDR3 sequence: CASSFAQNGYTF. The CDR3 DNA is TGTGCCAGCAGTTTTGCCCAGAATGGCTACACCTTC.

The sample holds a few counts of this clonotype. V usage is TRBV10-2 and J usage is TRBJ1-1; D is undetermined. Germline CDR1 WSHSY, CDR2 SAAADI. The CDR3 consists of 15 residues. The V end was cut by 7 bases, the J end by 4 bases, with 19 bases between. The CDR3 DNA follows: TGCGCCAGCATGTTAGCCCTCGGGTCGGGCACTGAAGCTTTCTTT. The encoded protein is CASMLALGSGTEAFF.

This clonotype was observed many times. This chain connects TRBV24-1 to TRBJ2-2; a possible D gene is TRBD2 (5 bases). Germline CDR1 reads KGHDR; CDR2 reads SFDVKD. This CDR3 region has 14 residues. With 2 bases removed from V and 5 bases from J, the gap between germline ends came to 8 bases. CDR3 loop: CATSDSGWTGELFF. Here the CDR3 DNA reads TGTGCCACCAGTGATTCGGGGTGGACCGGGGAGCTGTTTTTT.

This clonotype is classed as medium-sized. J is TRBJ1-1 and V is TRBV10-2; D is uncertain. Germline V CDR1 and CDR2: WSHSY, SAAADI. The CDR3 is 11 amino acids. V was clipped by 4 bases and J by 3 bases, with 3 bases between them. The CDR3 reads CASSGDTEAFF. Written as DNA, the CDR3 is TGCGCCAGCAGTGGAGACACTGAAGCTTTCTTT.

This clonotype was picked up many times. The rearrangement links TRBV7-9 to TRBJ2-1; 11 positions match TRBD2. The CDR3 sequence is 17 residues long. From germline, CDR1 is SEHNR and CDR2 FQNEAQ (reference sequence). The junction had 9 bases not matched to a gene; V was cut back by 5 bases and J by 3 bases. This chain's CDR3 is CASSPRLAGRGYNEQFF. CDR3 coding DNA: TGTGCCAGCAGCCCCCGACTAGCGGGACGGGGCTACAATGAGCAGTTCTTC.

This clonotype was seen many times. The chain employs TRBV7-9 and TRBJ1-1; D perhaps matches TRBD1 (6 bases). V shed 4 bases and J shed 0 bases, with 9 bases lying between them. The CDR3 is 14 residues long. Germline values: CDR1 SEHNR, CDR2 FQNEAQ (reference sequence). CDR3 in DNA: TGTGCCAGCAGCTCGAGGGACATGAACACTGAAGCTTTCTTT. This encodes CASSSRDMNTEAFF.

Many counts were recorded for this clonotype. This chain joins TRBV11-2 and TRBJ2-5, with 10 bases identical to TRBD2. Per germline, CDR1 SGHAT and CDR2 FQNNGV. The junction had 19 bases not matched to a gene; V was cut back by 5 bases and J by 4 bases. The CDR3 consists of 19 residues. CDR3: CASSVTGLAFTRGGETQYF. As DNA, the CDR3 is TGTGCCAGCAGCGTAACGGGACTAGCGTTCACTCGGGGGGGAGAGACCCAGTACTTC.

The chain links TRBV10-3 to TRBJ1-1, with D uncertain. This CDR3 has 16 residues. V gave up 0 bases and J gave up 4 bases, with 15 bases separating them. The germline V gene has CDR1 ENHRY and CDR2 SYGVKD. CDR3 in DNA: TGTGCCATCAGTGAGTCGATGGCAGGATCGGGCACTGAAGCTTTCTTT. Its protein product is CAISESMAGSGTEAFF.

At least ten counts were recorded for this clonotype. J is TRBJ2-2 and V is TRBV19; a possible D gene is TRBD2 (6 bases). The germline gives CDR1 LNHDA, CDR2 SQIVND (reference sequence). V was cut by 7 bases and J by 7 bases, with 16 bases left in between. CDR3 size: 14 residues. CDR3 in amino acids: CASTSEGINGELFF. CDR3 sequence (DNA): TGTGCCAGTACTAGCGAGGGAATTAACGGGGAGCTGTTTTTT. Based on the CDR3 plus reference TRBV19 and TRBJ2-2, the full variable domain is DGGITQSPKYLFRKEGQNVTLSCEQNLNHDAMYWYRQDPGQGLRLIYYSQIVNDFQKGDIAEGYSVSREKKESFPLTVTSAQKNPTAFYLCASTSEGINGELFFGEGSRLTVL.

This clonotype was seen at least ten times. This sequence joins TRBV2 and TRBJ2-6; D is unclear. The length of the CDR3 is 12 residues. V was shortened by 4 bases and J by 3 bases, with 1 base between the two germline ends. Looked up from germline, CDR1 is SNHLY and CDR2 is FYNNEI. The CDR3, as DNA: TGTGCCAGCAGTGTTGGGGCCAACGTCCTGACTTTC. Residues: CASSVGANVLTF.

The J gene is TRBJ1-1, the V gene TRBV7-6; 9 nucleotides agree with TRBD1. Losses at the gene ends were 1 base for V and 4 bases for J; bases not matched to a gene: 4. The germline V gene has CDR1 SGHVS and CDR2 FNYEAQ. This CDR3 is 15 amino acids long. In DNA, the CDR3 is TGTGCCAGCAGCTTAGTGGGACAGGGTGGCACTGAAGCTTTCTTT. Translation: CASSLVGQGGTEAFF.

This clonotype was detected many times. The chain employs TRBV6-5 and TRBJ2-5; 10 bases align to TRBD2. The V segment lost 7 bases and the J segment 4 bases; nucleotides outside the gene matches: 6. This CDR3 contains 14 residues. The germline V gene encodes CDR1 MNHEY and CDR2 SVGAGI. The CDR3 DNA reads as TGTGCCAGCATCGGGGCTAGCGGGGGAGAGACCCAGTACTTC. Translating gives CASIGASGGETQYF.

Ten or more counts support this clonotype. V and J are TRBV9 and TRBJ1-5; TRBD1 might be the D (6 bases). Germline V gene lookup returns CDR1 SGDLS and CDR2 YYNGEE. The CDR3 consists of 14 residues. Trimming left V 3 bases short and J 1 base short, with 8 bases between. CDR3 DNA sequence: TGTGCCAGCAGCGCCCAGGGGAGCAATCAGCCCCAGCATTTT. Protein sequence: CASSAQGSNQPQHF.

Note on this clonotype: A junction boundary mismatches the germline segment, possibly from a read error. V is TRBV20-1 and J is TRBJ1-3; D ambiguous. The CDR3 runs to 14 residues. Germline values: CDR1 DFQATT, CDR2 SNEGSKA (reference sequence). CDR3 loop: CSASGIRGGSTIYF. DNA for the CDR3: TGCAGTGCTAGTGGGATACGAGGTGGAAGCACCATATATTTT.

This clonotype was seen repeatedly, ten times or more. V is TRBV5-1 and J is TRBJ2-6; no clear D. In germline, CDR1 is SGHRS, CDR2 YFSETQ. This CDR3 comprises 14 residues. The CDR3 coding sequence is TGCGCTACCCAACTTGGTGGAGGGGCCAACGTCCTGACTTTC. As protein: CATQLGGGANVLTF.

This clonotype is categorized as medium-sized. V usage is TRBV3-1 and J usage is TRBJ2-5; D may be TRBD1 or TRBD2 (5 bases each). Deletions cut 5 bases from V and 5 bases from J, with 9 bases between. The CDR3 runs to 12 residues. CDR1 is LGHDT and CDR2 is YNNKEL in the germline V gene (reference sequence). The CDR3 nucleotides are TGTGCCAGCAGCGGGGGTGGGGAGACCCAGTACTTC. It yields the protein CASSGGGETQYF.

In its sample, this clonotype was seen many times. The DNA of the CDR3 is TGTGCCAGCAGCTTAAAGGGGGACTATGGCTACACCTTC. Translating it yields CASSLKGDYGYTF. This chain connects TRBV7-3 to TRBJ1-2, with TRBD1 as a possible D gene (6 bases). The CDR3 contains 13 residues. Trimming stripped 1 base from V and 3 bases from J, with 6 bases between. Germline V gene data show CDR1 as SGHTA and CDR2 as FQGTGA.

By share, this clonotype ranks as medium-sized. This rearrangement joins TRBV20-1 to TRBJ1-2; tentatively, D is TRBD1 (5 bases). V shed 3 bases and J shed 3 bases, with 14 bases lying between them. The CDR3 length is 14 residues. Germline V gene lookup returns CDR1 DFQATT and CDR2 SNEGSKA (reference sequence). In DNA, the CDR3 is TGCAGTGCTAGGGTTGGGGGGTTTGACTATGGCTACACCTTC. This translates into CSARVGGFDYGYTF.

This clonotype was counted many times. The J gene is TRBJ2-7, the V gene TRBV10-3; D is undetermined. The V gene lost 0 bases and the J gene lost 3 bases, with 3 bases spanning the gap. The CDR3 runs 12 residues. Germline V lookup: CDR1 ENHRY, CDR2 SYGVKD. This chain's CDR3 is CAISESNYEQYF. In DNA form, the CDR3 reads TGTGCCATCAGTGAGTCGAACTACGAGCAGTACTTC.